The clone carrying this TCR beta chain has a handful of counts. No antigen is known for it. This specimen comes from a study of blood T cells in healthy people across ages. The overall study: Using template switching, researchers captured about one barcoded beta molecule for each two T cells. Notes on the study in general: Diversity was higher, and naive CD4+ cells more numerous, in long-lived donors than in aged donors. CMV infection status of these donors was not known. Significant beta diversity loss was already apparent by age roughly 44, declining roughly linearly.

Next came a second PCR, run for about 6 to 12 cycles, which used a sample-barcoded 5' primer along with a J-beta primer mix. TCRdb called the 5' RACE reads again in MiXCR, with one record for every CDR3 protein. Of fewer than 700,000 distinct CDR3 sequences in the sample, more than 45% are singletons; the top ten hold 20% to 25%. Losses at the gene ends were 0 bases for V and 3 bases for J; bases not matched to a gene: 11. CDR1 LNHNV and CDR2 YYDKDF come from the germline V gene (reference sequence). The CDR3 consists of 18 residues. The chain combines TRBV15 with TRBJ2-3; the match to TRBD2 covers 8 bases. The TCR comes from a man of 80 years or more in good health. What was sequenced was blood. CDR3 region: CATSRDGASGSGTDTQYF. As DNA, the CDR3 is TGTGCCACCAGCAGAGATGGGGCCAGCGGGAGTGGTACAGATACGCAGTATTTT.